A selection of T cell receptor beta chains follows, all from one sample in a study of cytomegalovirus exposure and HLA in healthy donors. Sequenced by immunoSEQ multiplex PCR; TCRdb stores in-frame clones only, minus some. The data show about 82,000 clones, with 74% seen just once and 20% to 25% held by the top ten. The sequenced material came from PBMCs. The receptor source for this set is a man aged 30 to 45 in good health and CMV-seropositive. Each CDR3 is given with its conserved first and last residue. Fields, in order: V gene, clone size, J gene, D gene, CDR3 protein, CDR3 DNA. A D gene is named only where the DNA matches it firmly. Expanded clones are given a class, and other clones once, few, many or no size at all.

V: TRBV28; size: .; J: TRBJ1-2; D: TRBD1; CDR3: CASSSTQGAGGYTF; DNA: TGTGCCAGCAGCTCAACCCAGGGGGCGGGTGGCTACACCTTC
V: TRBV19; size: .; J: TRBJ2-2; D: TRBD2; CDR3: CASSGTSGITGELFF; DNA: TGTGCCAGTAGTGGGACTAGCGGGATAACCGGGGAGCTGTTTTTT
V: TRBV27; size: .; J: TRBJ2-7; D: TRBD1; CDR3: CASSLPGTETPREQYF; DNA: TGTGCCAGCAGTTTACCCGGGACAGAGACCCCTCGGGAGCAGTACTTC
V: TRBV30; size: .; J: TRBJ2-5; D: .; CDR3: CAWSVRETQYF; DNA: TGTGCCTGGAGTGTACGGGAGACCCAGTACTTC
V: TRBV7-9; size: .; J: TRBJ2-7; D: .; CDR3: CASSLRTALPPEYF; DNA: TGTGCCAGCAGCTTAAGGACTGCCCTTCCTCCGGAGTACTTC
V: TRBV7-9; size: once; J: TRBJ2-7; D: .; CDR3: CASSPLYEQYF; DNA: TGTGCCAGCAGCCCCCTCTACGAGCAGTACTTC
V: TRBV29-1; size: .; J: TRBJ1-1; D: .; CDR3: CSVDWGDSNTEAFF; DNA: TGCAGCGTTGATTGGGGGGACTCGAACACTGAAGCTTTCTTT
V: TRBV5-4; size: .; J: TRBJ1-1; D: .; CDR3: CASERGGNTEAFF; DNA: TGTGCCAGCGAAAGGGGCGGGAACACTGAAGCTTTCTTT
V: TRBV4-3; size: .; J: TRBJ2-3; D: TRBD2; CDR3: CASSQEYGGSGGGHTQYF; DNA: TGCGCCAGCAGCCAAGAATACGGTGGGTCGGGAGGAGGGCATACGCAGTATTTT
V: TRBV6-1; size: .; J: TRBJ2-1; D: TRBD2; CDR3: CASSEWTSGRYSYNEQFF; DNA: TGTGCCAGCAGTGAATGGACTAGCGGGAGGTACTCCTACAATGAGCAGTTCTTC
V: TRBV7-9; size: .; J: TRBJ2-7; D: TRBD1; CDR3: CASSGQGVYFYEQYF; DNA: TGTGCCAGCAGCGGACAGGGGGTGTACTTCTACGAGCAGTACTTC
V: TRBV11-2; size: .; J: TRBJ2-1; D: .; CDR3: CASSLRRSSYNEQFF; DNA: TGTGCCAGCAGCTTACGGCGGAGCTCCTACAATGAGCAGTTCTTC
V: TRBV6-1; size: .; J: TRBJ2-7; D: TRBD1; CDR3: CAGGQGPYEQYF; DNA: TGTGCCGGGGGACAGGGGCCCTACGAGCAGTACTTC
V: TRBV29-1; size: .; J: TRBJ2-1; D: TRBD1; CDR3: CSVGRQGAGSEQFF; DNA: TGCAGCGTCGGTAGGCAGGGGGCAGGCAGTGAGCAGTTCTTC
V: TRBV6-5; size: .; J: TRBJ1-2; D: TRBD1; CDR3: CATLYRTGAGYTF; DNA: TGTGCCACCCTCTACCGGACAGGGGCCGGCTACACCTTC
V: TRBV9; size: .; J: TRBJ1-6; D: .; CDR3: CASSVAVDSPLHF; DNA: TGTGCCAGCAGCGTAGCGGTGGATTCACCCCTCCACTTT
V: TRBV6-5; size: .; J: TRBJ2-7; D: TRBD1; CDR3: CASSNRGLYEQYF; DNA: TGTGCCAGCAGTAACAGGGGGCTCTACGAGCAGTACTTC
V: TRBV6-1; size: once; J: TRBJ1-5; D: .; CDR3: CASTDDLGGNQPQHF; DNA: TGTGCCAGCACTGACGACTTAGGCGGCAATCAGCCCCAGCATTTT